This entry lists 21 T cell receptor beta chains sequenced from one sample in a study of T cell responses to AZD1222 COVID-19 vaccine. This table comes from immunoSEQ multiplex PCR, and its TCRdb copy is limited to in-frame clones, with some not included. This repertoire shows about 83,000 clones, 80% to 90% found once; its top ten account for approximately 30%. Here the sequenced sample was peripheral blood, taken on day 0 of AZD1222 vaccination. Every receptor here comes from an adult in good health.

The chain is built from TRBV7-3 and TRBJ2-7; D unclear. Trimming pared 5 bases from V and 2 bases from J, leaving 7 bases between. This CDR3 is 12 amino acids long. Germline V gene data show CDR1 as SGHTA and CDR2 as FQGTGA. The CDR3: CASSLSPYEQYF. The DNA for the CDR3 is TGTGCCAGCAGCCTTTCACCCTACGAGCAGTACTTC.

This chain links TRBV6-5 with TRBJ2-7; TRBD2 might be the D (5 bases). Germline V gene lookup returns CDR1 MNHEY and CDR2 SVGAGI. The CDR3 extends over 12 amino acids. Between the trimmed V and J ends, which lost 4 bases and 3 bases, there was a span of 7 bases. This chain's CDR3 is CASSLRGYEQYF. The CDR3 DNA reads TGTGCCAGCAGTTTACGGGGCTACGAGCAGTACTTC.

This chain joins TRBV15 and TRBJ1-6, with D unresolved. V was cut by 1 base and J by 8 bases, with 12 bases left in between. The CDR3 covers 15 residues. Germline V gene data show CDR1 as LNHNV and CDR2 as YYDKDF (reference sequence). CDR3 loop: CATSRAAGGDSPLHF. The DNA of the CDR3 is TGTGCCACCAGCAGAGCTGCAGGAGGCGATTCACCCCTCCACTTT.

The chain joins TRBV11-2 to TRBJ2-2; TRBD2 matches at 8 bases. V lost 5 bases, J lost 1 base, and 15 bases stayed unmatched. Germline CDR1 and CDR2: SGHAT and FQNNGV. The CDR3 totals 19 residues. CDR3 sequence (DNA): TGTGCCAGCAGCAGACAGAGAGCGGGGGACCCGGTGAACACCGGGGAGCTGTTTTTT. As protein: CASSRQRAGDPVNTGELFF.

V gene TRBV13 combines with J gene TRBJ2-2; a weak D match, TRBD2 (6 bases). Trimming removed 4 bases from V and 1 base from J, with 13 bases in between. The CDR3 is 16 amino acids. The V gene's germline CDR1 is PRHDT and CDR2 FYEKMQ (reference sequence). Written as DNA, the CDR3 is TGTGCCAGCAGCTCCTCGAGCGGGTGGAACACCGGGGAGCTGTTTTTT. Residues: CASSSSSGWNTGELFF.

The rearrangement joins TRBV5-6 to TRBJ2-5, with 10 bases matching TRBD1. The ends lost 0 bases at V and 7 bases at J; junction bases unmatched: 15. Germline assignment: CDR1 SGHDT and CDR2 YYEEEE. The CDR3 has 18 residues. Here the CDR3 reads CASSLVGTGASQRGTQYF. CDR3 nucleotides: TGTGCCAGCAGCTTGGTAGGGACAGGGGCTTCTCAACGTGGGACCCAGTACTTC.

The rearrangement joins TRBV4-2 to TRBJ2-6, with D hard to call. CDR3 size: 15 residues. Germline CDR1 LGHNA, CDR2 YNFKEQ. Deletions cut 1 base from V and 2 bases from J, with 6 bases between. CDR3 residues: CASSQVVAGANVLTF. In DNA, the CDR3 is TGTGCCAGCAGCCAAGTGGTAGCTGGGGCCAACGTCCTGACTTTC.

The gene calls are TRBV27 and TRBJ2-3, with TRBD1 as a possible D gene (6 bases). Germline V lookup: CDR1 MNHEY, CDR2 SMNVEV (reference sequence). The CDR3 has 14 residues. V was cut by 8 bases and J by 6 bases, with 18 bases left in between. The CDR3 here is CASSLSRGADTQYF. CDR3 coding DNA: TGTGCCAGCTCCTTGAGCAGGGGAGCGGATACGCAGTATTTT.

V gene TRBV5-4 combines with J gene TRBJ1-5, with D hard to call. The germline V gene encodes CDR1 SGHNT and CDR2 YYREEE (reference sequence). V was cut by 0 bases and J by 4 bases, with 2 bases left in between. This CDR3 is 12 amino acids long. The DNA for the CDR3 is TGTGCCAGCAGCTTGGAAAATCAGCCCCAGCATTTT. This codes for CASSLENQPQHF.

The V gene is TRBV28, the J gene TRBJ1-3; no firm D call. The CDR3 runs to 14 residues. The germline V gene encodes CDR1 MDHEN and CDR2 SYDVKM. The V and J ends lost 6 bases and 2 bases respectively, with 11 bases between them. Here the CDR3 reads CASSPPLAGNTIYF. The CDR3 DNA reads as TGTGCCAGCAGCCCCCCATTAGCTGGAAACACCATATATTTT.

The CDR3 loop is CSVQGGAEEKLFF. CDR3 bases: TGCAGCGTTCAGGGGGGGGCCGAGGAAAAACTGTTTTTT. The chain employs TRBV29-1 and TRBJ1-4, with 7 bases matching TRBD1. CDR3 length: 13 residues. Germline loops: CDR1 SQVTM, CDR2 ANQGSEA. After removal of 5 bases from V and 8 bases from J, the junction contained 8 bases not matched to a gene.

The chain couples TRBV7-2 to TRBJ1-6; D is uncertain. The CDR3 runs 15 residues. From germline, CDR1 is SGHTA and CDR2 FQGNSA. With 5 bases removed from V and 7 bases from J, the gap between germline ends came to 15 bases. The CDR3 coding sequence is TGTGCCAGCAGCCTTCCCGGCAGTACCAATTCACCCCTCCACTTT. It codes for CASSLPGSTNSPLHF.

The CDR3 DNA reads TGTGCCAGCAGCTCGCGGTGGGCTCCATCCTACGAGCAGTACTTC. Its translation is CASSSRWAPSYEQYF. The chain combines TRBV7-9 with TRBJ2-7; D is ambiguous. The CDR3 contains 15 residues. Trimming took 4 bases from V and 1 from J, leaving 14 bases between them. Per germline, CDR1 SEHNR and CDR2 FQNEAQ (reference sequence).

The CDR3 protein is CASSLVWGDGYTF. The CDR3 nucleotides read TGTGCCAGCAGTTTGGTGTGGGGAGATGGCTACACCTTC. The gene calls are TRBV12-3 or TRBV12-4 and TRBJ1-2; D gene uncertain. There are 13 residues in the CDR3. V was trimmed by 3 bases and J by 6 bases, leaving 11 bases between them.

CDR3 sequence reads: CATSAPGPSYEQYF. The CDR3 nucleotides are TGTGCCACCAGTGCCCCGGGGCCTTCCTACGAGCAGTACTTC. The chain joins TRBV24-1 to TRBJ2-7, with D perhaps matching TRBD1 or TRBD2 (5 bases each). The CDR3 sequence is 14 residues long. Between the trimmed V and J ends, which lost 5 bases and 1 base, there was a span of 11 bases. Germline V gives CDR1 KGHDR, CDR2 SFDVKD.

The genes are TRBV4-2 and TRBJ2-1, with D maybe TRBD2 (7 bases). Per germline, CDR1 LGHNA and CDR2 YNFKEQ. CDR3 length: 18 amino acids. V was shortened by 0 bases and J by 3 bases, with 18 bases between the two germline ends. The CDR3 protein is CASSQDALAGAIYNEQFF. The CDR3 coding sequence is TGTGCCAGCAGCCAAGATGCTCTTGCGGGGGCGATCTACAATGAGCAGTTCTTC.

The chain uses TRBV20-1 and TRBJ1-2; weak D call: TRBD1 (5 bases). Germline values: CDR1 DFQATT, CDR2 SNEGSKA (reference sequence). The germline V and J ends were trimmed by 7 bases and 6 bases, with 9 bases remaining between them. This CDR3 is built from 10 residues. CDR3 nucleotide sequence: TGCAGTGTCGGAGGGGATGGCTACACCTTC. Encoded protein: CSVGGDGYTF.

The chain has TRBV24-1 and TRBJ2-2; D might be TRBD2 (5 bases). The CDR3 spans 12 residues. The V gene lost 5 bases and the J gene lost 6 bases, with 6 bases spanning the gap. Per germline, CDR1 KGHDR and CDR2 SFDVKD. This CDR3 reads CATSGRPGELFF. DNA of the CDR3: TGTGCCACCAGTGGGAGGCCCGGGGAGCTGTTTTTT.

The V call is TRBV7-2, the J call TRBJ2-4; D gene ambiguous. V was clipped by 5 bases and J by 1 base, with 12 bases between them. The CDR3 spans 15 residues. Per the germline V gene, CDR1 is SGHTA and CDR2 is FQGNSA. CDR3 bases: TGTGCCAGCAGCCTGGAACTCCCGGCCAAAAACATTCAGTACTTC. Protein: CASSLELPAKNIQYF.

The chain couples TRBV28 to TRBJ2-2; D possibly corresponds to TRBD2 (5 bases). The CDR3 length is 16 residues. Trimming left V 4 bases short and J 0 bases short, with 12 bases between. CDR1 MDHEN and CDR2 SYDVKM come from the germline V gene. The CDR3 spells CASSSGYATNTGELFF. Written as DNA, the CDR3 is TGTGCCAGCAGTTCGGGATATGCGACGAACACCGGGGAGCTGTTTTTT.

The V gene is TRBV6-5, the J gene TRBJ2-3, with D possibly being TRBD1 (5 bases). Germline lookup yields CDR1 MNHEY and CDR2 SVGAGI. The germline V and J ends were trimmed by 6 bases and 0 bases, with 10 bases remaining between them. CDR3 length: 14 residues. CDR3 region: CASSSTASTDTQYF. The CDR3 DNA reads as TGTGCCAGCAGCTCGACAGCTAGCACAGATACGCAGTATTTT.